The 30 T cell receptor beta chains below all came from one sample that was sequenced in a study of blood T cell repertoires in COVID-19. Sequencing used immunoSEQ multiplex PCR; TCRdb keeps in-frame clones, though not all of them. The profile shows about 63,000 clones, about 80% of them singletons. Sequenced sample: peripheral blood. The receptors stem from a woman older than 75 with acute or convalescent COVID-19.

The chain uses TRBV30 and TRBJ1-5; 9 nucleotides match TRBD1. The length of the CDR3 is 14 residues. With V trimmed by 3 bases and J by 3 bases, 3 bases remained unmatched. CDR1 and CDR2 from the germline V gene are GTSNPN and SVGIG (reference sequence). The CDR3 DNA is TGTGCCTGGAGCCGGACAGGGGTCAATCAGCCCCAGCATTTT. It encodes CAWSRTGVNQPQHF.

The chain recombines TRBV7-9 with TRBJ2-1, with D tentatively TRBD2 (6 bases). CDR3 size: 18 residues. The V end lost 3 bases, the J end lost 0 bases, and 18 bases lay between the germline ends. The germline V gene has CDR1 SEHNR and CDR2 FQNEAQ (reference sequence). CDR3: CASSFVRSGRGSYNEQFF. DNA of the CDR3: TGTGCCAGCAGCTTCGTTAGGAGTGGGCGGGGCTCCTACAATGAGCAGTTCTTC. Full variable domain (rest looked up from reference TRBV7-9 and TRBJ2-1): DTGVSQNPRHKITKRGQNVTFRCDPISEHNRLYWYRQTLGQGPEFLTYFQNEAQLEKSRLLSDRFSAERPKGSFSTLEIQRTEQGDSAMYLCASSFVRSGRGSYNEQFFGPGTRLTVL.

This clone was picked up one time. This chain joins TRBV5-1 and TRBJ2-4; a weak D match, TRBD1 (6 bases). Trimming took 2 bases from V and 9 from J, leaving 15 bases between them. CDR3 length: 14 amino acids. CDR1 and CDR2 (germline): SGHRS, YFSETQ. The CDR3 nucleotides are TGCGCCAGCAGCTTCGAGGGGGAGCAGGGCATTCAGTACTTC. Its protein product is CASSFEGEQGIQYF.

This sequence joins TRBV7-6 and TRBJ2-1, with TRBD2 matching 11 bases. With 5 bases clipped from V and 4 bases from J, the junction kept 10 bases outside the gene matches. Germline assignment: CDR1 SGHVS and CDR2 FNYEAQ. This CDR3 has 17 amino acids. CDR3 DNA: TGTGCCAGCAGCCAAAAACGACTAGCGGGAATTTACAATGAGCAGTTCTTC. It is translated as CASSQKRLAGIYNEQFF.

The rearrangement joins TRBV9 to TRBJ1-2; D gene unclear. This CDR3 is 13 amino acids long. The V gene lost 0 bases and the J gene lost 8 bases, with 11 bases spanning the gap. Looked up from germline, CDR1 is SGDLS and CDR2 is YYNGEE. CDR3 protein: CASSVERGGGYTF. CDR3 DNA: TGTGCCAGCAGCGTAGAACGGGGTGGCGGCTACACCTTC.

This sequence joins TRBV2 and TRBJ2-3; 8 nucleotides agree with TRBD2. Germline CDR1 and CDR2: SNHLY and FYNNEI. The trim removed 6 bases at V and 0 bases at J, leaving 8 bases unmatched. The CDR3 extends over 16 amino acids. This chain's CDR3 is CASRRSAGASTDTQYF. The CDR3 DNA is TGTGCCAGCAGACGTTCAGCGGGGGCTAGCACAGATACGCAGTATTTT.

The chain joins TRBV6-1 to TRBJ1-2; 9 nucleotides match TRBD1. The CDR3 sequence is 17 residues long. The germline gives CDR1 MNHNS, CDR2 SASEGT. After removal of 4 bases from V and 7 bases from J, the junction contained 16 bases not matched to a gene. The chain's CDR3 is CASSGLSRGQGKLGYTF. In nucleotides, the CDR3 is TGTGCCAGCAGTGGCCTTTCTAGGGGACAGGGAAAACTTGGCTACACCTTC.

A few counts support this clone. CDR3: CASSAAPGASYEQYF. In nucleotides, the CDR3 is TGTGCCAGCAGCGCTGCTCCGGGTGCCTCCTACGAGCAGTACTTC. The chain links TRBV9 to TRBJ2-7; D unclear. V lost 3 bases to trimming and J lost 0 bases, with 13 bases between them. CDR1 and CDR2 (germline): SGDLS, YYNGEE. The CDR3 contains 15 residues.

The V gene is TRBV29-1, the J gene TRBJ2-7; no clear D gene. Between the trimmed V and J ends, which lost 0 bases and 3 bases, there was a span of 6 bases. The V gene's germline CDR1 is SQVTM and CDR2 ANQGSEA. This CDR3 is built from 12 residues. Here the CDR3 reads CSVEESDYEQYF. In DNA form, the CDR3 reads TGCAGCGTTGAAGAAAGCGACTACGAGCAGTACTTC.

The chain combines TRBV2 with TRBJ2-7, with a possible D match to TRBD2 (6 bases). Germline lookup yields CDR1 SNHLY and CDR2 FYNNEI. The V end was cut by 2 bases, the J end by 5 bases, with 13 bases between. This CDR3 has 14 residues. The CDR3 bases are TGTGCCAGCAGTGAATCATCTAGCGTGGACGAGCAGTACTTC. It codes for CASSESSSVDEQYF.

This clone was seen only a few times. This chain uses TRBV28 with TRBJ1-3; D is unresolved. CDR3 length: 14 amino acids. Germline values: CDR1 MDHEN, CDR2 SYDVKM. V lost 3 bases and J 2 bases, leaving 8 bases between the germline ends. The CDR3 DNA reads TGTGCCAGCAGTTTTACGGGAGCTGGAAACACCATATATTTT. Its translation: CASSFTGAGNTIYF. The full variable domain, completed using reference TRBV28 and TRBJ1-3, is DVKVTQSSRYLVKRTGEKVFLECVQDMDHENMFWYRQDPGLGLRLIYFSYDVKMKEKGDIPEGYSVSREKKERFSLILESASTNQTSMYLCASSFTGAGNTIYFGEGSWLTVV.

The chain has TRBV10-3 and TRBJ2-5, with D unclear. Germline V gives CDR1 ENHRY, CDR2 SYGVKD. The CDR3 length is 13 residues. The V end was cut by 6 bases, the J end by 3 bases, with 11 bases between. CDR3: CAISPPTEETQYF. The CDR3 nucleotides are TGTGCCATCAGCCCCCCGACTGAAGAGACCCAGTACTTC.

As to this clone: Other DNA sequences within the sample encode an identical CDR3. V usage is TRBV5-1 and J usage is TRBJ2-3; no clear D gene. Germline V lookup: CDR1 SGHRS, CDR2 YFSETQ. The CDR3 has 11 amino acids. Trimming removed 1 base from V and 5 bases from J, with 2 bases in between. CDR3 sequence reads: CASSLLDTQYF. The CDR3 nucleotides read TGCGCCAGCAGCTTGCTAGATACGCAGTATTTT. The whole variable domain, remainder taken from reference TRBV5-1 and TRBJ2-3, is KAGVTQTPRYLIKTRGQQVTLSCSPISGHRSVSWYQQTPGQGLQFLFEYFSETQRNKGNFPGRFSGRQFSNSRSEMNVSTLELGDSALYLCASSLLDTQYFGPGTRLTVL.

This clone was detected only a few times. Here the CDR3 DNA reads TGCGCCAGCAGCCAAGATAGGCGGGGTAACTATGGCTACACCTTC. It codes for CASSQDRRGNYGYTF. The chain has TRBV4-3 and TRBJ1-2, with D unresolved. V lost 0 bases and J 1 base, leaving 9 bases between the germline ends. The CDR3 has 15 residues. The germline gives CDR1 LGHNA, CDR2 YSLEER.

The rearrangement joins TRBV28 to TRBJ1-5, with TRBD1 matching over 9 bases. V lost 7 bases, J lost 2 bases, and 6 bases stayed unmatched. From germline, CDR1 is MDHEN and CDR2 SYDVKM. The CDR3 is 15 residues long. The CDR3 reads CASTNWDRGNQPQHF. The CDR3 DNA follows: TGTGCCAGCACCAACTGGGACAGGGGCAATCAGCCCCAGCATTTT.

The chain combines TRBV4-1 with TRBJ2-1; 9 nucleotides agree with TRBD2. The CDR3 runs to 18 residues. V shed 0 bases and J 2 bases; nucleotides not matched to a gene: 8. Germline-derived CDR1 and CDR2 are MGHRA and YSYEKL. The CDR3 DNA follows: TGCGCCAGCAGCCAAGATCAGGCGCTAGCGGGACCCTACAATGAGCAGTTCTTC. Translation gives CASSQDQALAGPYNEQFF.

This chain joins TRBV7-8 and TRBJ2-7; no reliable D call. The germline V gene encodes CDR1 SGHVS and CDR2 FQNEAQ. CDR3 length: 13 residues. Trimming left V 0 bases short and J 5 bases short, with 8 bases between. The CDR3 region has the DNA TGTGCCAGCAGCTTAGCTGTTCAGGACGAGCAGTACTTC. Translation: CASSLAVQDEQYF.

The chain carries TRBV19 and TRBJ1-2, with no clear D. CDR1 LNHDA and CDR2 SQIVND come from the germline V gene (reference sequence). Trimming removed 10 bases at V and 4 bases at J, with 19 bases between. There are 14 residues in the CDR3. CDR3 sequence (DNA): TGTGCCACCGAGGGCCGCGGACGGTTCTATGGCTACACCTTC. It codes for CATEGRGRFYGYTF.

CDR3 sequence: CATSASGIGEQYF. DNA of the CDR3: TGTGCCACCAGTGCTAGCGGGATTGGGGAGCAGTACTTC. V usage is TRBV24-1 and J usage is TRBJ2-7; TRBD2 agrees at 9 bases. The germline V gene encodes CDR1 KGHDR and CDR2 SFDVKD. The trim removed 5 bases at V and 7 bases at J, leaving 5 bases unmatched. This CDR3 region has 13 residues.

This chain uses TRBV6-5 with TRBJ2-1, with 8 bases identical to TRBD1. With V trimmed by 7 bases and J by 7 bases, 12 bases remained unmatched. From germline, CDR1 is MNHEY and CDR2 SVGAGI. This CDR3 comprises 15 residues. For the CDR3, the DNA is TGTGCCAGCACTACTGACAGGGGCGTGGGGAATGAGCAGTTCTTC. Translating it yields CASTTDRGVGNEQFF.

V is TRBV2 and J is TRBJ2-4, with TRBD2 identical over 8 bases. With 5 bases clipped from V and 7 bases from J, the junction kept 10 bases outside the gene matches. The V gene's germline CDR1 is SNHLY and CDR2 FYNNEI. This CDR3 comprises 15 residues. In nucleotides, the CDR3 is TGTGCCAGCAGTAAGAGCGGACTAGCCGCGAACATTCAGTACTTC. Translation: CASSKSGLAANIQYF.

In its sample, this clone was seen once. The chain links TRBV6-6 to TRBJ1-2; 7 bases are a match to TRBD1. Germline CDR1 reads MNHNY; CDR2 reads SVGAGI (reference sequence). The length of the CDR3 is 15 residues. With 2 bases clipped from V and 4 bases from J, the junction kept 7 bases outside the gene matches. For the CDR3, the DNA is TGTGCCAGCAGTTACCAAGGGGGCCCCAGCTATGGCTACACCTTC. This encodes CASSYQGGPSYGYTF.

This clone was seen many times. The gene calls are TRBV6-1 and TRBJ2-1, with D unresolved. Germline CDR1 and CDR2: MNHNS and SASEGT. The CDR3 is 13 amino acids. The V and J ends lost 1 base and 5 bases respectively, with 6 bases between them. CDR3 loop: CASSEGGHNEQFF. CDR3 bases: TGTGCCAGCAGTGAAGGCGGCCACAATGAGCAGTTCTTC.

This chain uses TRBV11-2 with TRBJ2-7, with TRBD1 matching over 8 bases. CDR1 SGHAT and CDR2 FQNNGV come from the germline V gene. The CDR3 runs 16 residues. The V and J ends lost 5 bases and 0 bases, in that order; junction bases with no gene match: 9. This chain's CDR3 is CASSPGQVFFSYEQYF. CDR3 in DNA: TGTGCCAGCAGCCCGGGACAGGTTTTTTTCTCCTACGAGCAGTACTTC.

This clone was seen ten or more times. V and J are TRBV27 and TRBJ2-1; a weak D match, TRBD2 (6 bases). Trimming removed 5 bases from V and 5 bases from J, with 10 bases in between. From germline, CDR1 is MNHEY and CDR2 SMNVEV (reference sequence). CDR3 length: 13 amino acids. This chain's CDR3 is CASSIGTHNEQFF. The CDR3 DNA follows: TGTGCCAGCAGTATCGGGACTCACAATGAGCAGTTCTTC.

This clone was seen a single time. The V call is TRBV2, the J call TRBJ2-7, with 9 positions matching TRBD1. J lost 3 bases, V lost 10 bases, and 7 bases had no gene match. The CDR3 covers 13 residues. Looked up from germline, CDR1 is SNHLY and CDR2 is FYNNEI. In nucleotides, the CDR3 is TGTGCCACCCACCGGGACAGGGACTACGAGCAGTACTTC. Translating it yields CATHRDRDYEQYF.

The chain uses TRBV4-2 and TRBJ2-6; 13 bases match TRBD2. Germline values: CDR1 LGHNA, CDR2 YNFKEQ. V dropped 1 base and J dropped 3; count of bases not matched to a gene: 6. The CDR3 runs to 19 residues. CDR3 region: CASSQATGTSGIGANVLTF. In DNA, the CDR3 is TGTGCCAGCAGCCAAGCGACCGGGACTAGCGGGATTGGGGCCAACGTCCTGACTTTC.

J is TRBJ2-1 and V is TRBV7-3; the D is unclear. The length of the CDR3 is 12 residues. Germline V CDR1 and CDR2: SGHTA, FQGTGA. Trimming stripped 3 bases from V and 6 bases from J, with 6 bases between. This CDR3 reads CASSLYSNEQFF. The CDR3 DNA reads TGTGCCAGCAGCTTGTATAGCAATGAGCAGTTCTTC.

V is TRBV5-1 and J is TRBJ1-5, with D perhaps TRBD1 (6 bases). This CDR3 is built from 15 residues. Trimming shortened V by 4 bases and J by 5 bases, and 16 bases separated the two germline ends. Looked up from germline, CDR1 is SGHRS and CDR2 is YFSETQ. The CDR3: CASSPEGVRDQPQHF. CDR3 DNA: TGCGCCAGCAGCCCCGAGGGGGTGCGGGATCAGCCCCAGCATTTT.

The chain couples TRBV6-5 to TRBJ1-1; D possibly corresponds to TRBD1 (6 bases). CDR1 MNHEY and CDR2 SVGAGI come from the germline V gene. V gave up 0 bases and J gave up 1 base, with 12 bases separating them. The CDR3 extends over 16 amino acids. CDR3 region: CASSYSTVRGNTEAFF. DNA for the CDR3: TGTGCCAGCAGTTACTCGACTGTCAGGGGGAACACTGAAGCTTTCTTT.